The source of this T cell receptor (beta chain) is a study of response to subunit inactivated influenza vaccine. General study findings and limits: It was suggested by the authors that few new T cells are recruited by each seasonal influenza vaccination.

A single record per CDR3 protein comes from TCRdb applying MiXCR to the RT-PCR reads. The data contain 450,000 to 600,000 distinct CDR3 sequences, more than 15% of them singletons. The V gene's germline CDR1 is DFQATT and CDR2 SNEGSKA (reference sequence). V shed 0 bases and J shed 1 base, with 1 base lying between them. The CDR3 contains 12 residues. There are a few counts of this clonotype. Its specificity is unknown. A much larger clone differs from this one at a single base, so this may be a read error. V gene TRBV20-1 combines with J gene TRBJ1-3, with no clear D. The TCR sequence derives from a man aged 45 to 70 who received an inactivated influenza vaccine. This specimen consisted of CD4+ T cells sorted from PBMCs, obtained about 23 months after vaccination. The CDR3 region has the DNA TGCAGTGCTAGAGATTCTGGAAACACCATATATTTT. Its translation: CSARDSGNTIYF.